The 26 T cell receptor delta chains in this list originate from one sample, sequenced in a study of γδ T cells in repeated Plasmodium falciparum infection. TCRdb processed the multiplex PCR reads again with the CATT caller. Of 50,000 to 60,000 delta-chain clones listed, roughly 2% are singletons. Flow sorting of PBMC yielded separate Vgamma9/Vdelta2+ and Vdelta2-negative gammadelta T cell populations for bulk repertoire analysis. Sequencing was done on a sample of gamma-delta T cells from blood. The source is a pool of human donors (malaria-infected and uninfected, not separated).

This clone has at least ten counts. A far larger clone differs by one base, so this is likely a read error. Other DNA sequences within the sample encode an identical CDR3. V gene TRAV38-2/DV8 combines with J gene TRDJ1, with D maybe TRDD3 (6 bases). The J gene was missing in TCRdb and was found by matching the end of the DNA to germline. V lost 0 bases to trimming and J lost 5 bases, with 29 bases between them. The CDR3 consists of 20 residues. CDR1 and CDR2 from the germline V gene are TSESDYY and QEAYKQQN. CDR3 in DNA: TGTGCTTATAGGAGCGGTACTGCTTTCCGAGTCGGGGATCGCAGGGATAAACTCATCTTT. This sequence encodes CAYRSGTAFRVGDRRDKLIF.

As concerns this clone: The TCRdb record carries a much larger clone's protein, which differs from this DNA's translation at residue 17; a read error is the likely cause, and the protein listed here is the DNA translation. The DNA of the CDR3 is TGTGCTCTTGGGGGCCCGCCATCTGTACTGGGGGATGTTGCCGGGGTGACCGATAAACTCATCTTT. This gives the protein CALGGPPSVLGDVAGVTDKLIF. The chain is built from TRDV1 and TRDJ1, with 10 positions matching TRDD3. Germline matching of the DNA provided the J gene here, since TCRdb leaves it blank. Trimming cost V 4 bases and J 2 bases; bases outside gene matches: 25. The CDR3 consists of 22 residues. CDR1 TSWWSYY and CDR2 QGS come from the germline V gene.

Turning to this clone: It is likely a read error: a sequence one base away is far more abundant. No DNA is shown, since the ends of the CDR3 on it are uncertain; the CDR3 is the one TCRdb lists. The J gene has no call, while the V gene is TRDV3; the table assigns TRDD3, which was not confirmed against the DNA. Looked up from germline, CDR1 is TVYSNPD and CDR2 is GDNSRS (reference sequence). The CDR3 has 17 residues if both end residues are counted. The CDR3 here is CASSELGGYPYTDKLIF.

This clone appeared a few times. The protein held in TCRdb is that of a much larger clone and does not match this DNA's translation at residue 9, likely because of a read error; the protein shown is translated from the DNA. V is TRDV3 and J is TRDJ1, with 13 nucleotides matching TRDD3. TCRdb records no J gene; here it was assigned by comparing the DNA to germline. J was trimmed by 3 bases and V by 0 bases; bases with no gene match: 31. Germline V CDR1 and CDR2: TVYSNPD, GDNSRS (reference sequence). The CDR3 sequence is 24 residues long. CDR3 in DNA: TGTGCCTTTAGCTTACCAGACCAGGACCTTCCTACCAGTACTGGGGGATACGAGGCCGATAAACTCATCTTT. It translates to CAFSLPDQDLPTSTGGYEADKLIF.

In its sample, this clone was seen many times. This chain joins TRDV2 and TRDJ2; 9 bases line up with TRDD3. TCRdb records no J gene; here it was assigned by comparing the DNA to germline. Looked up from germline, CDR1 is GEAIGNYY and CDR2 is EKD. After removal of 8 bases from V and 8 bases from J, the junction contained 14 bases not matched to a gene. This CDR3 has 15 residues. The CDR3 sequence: CAFTELGEPAAQLFF. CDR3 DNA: TGTGCCTTTACTGAACTGGGGGAGCCTGCTGCACAACTCTTCTTT.

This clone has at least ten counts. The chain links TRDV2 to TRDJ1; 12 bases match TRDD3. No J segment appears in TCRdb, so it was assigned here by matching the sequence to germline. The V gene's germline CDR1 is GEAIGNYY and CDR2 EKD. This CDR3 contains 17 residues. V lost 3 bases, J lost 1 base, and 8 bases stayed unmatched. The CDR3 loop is CACDPVTGGYRTDKLIF. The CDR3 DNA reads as TGTGCCTGTGACCCGGTTACTGGGGGATACCGCACCGATAAACTCATCTTT.

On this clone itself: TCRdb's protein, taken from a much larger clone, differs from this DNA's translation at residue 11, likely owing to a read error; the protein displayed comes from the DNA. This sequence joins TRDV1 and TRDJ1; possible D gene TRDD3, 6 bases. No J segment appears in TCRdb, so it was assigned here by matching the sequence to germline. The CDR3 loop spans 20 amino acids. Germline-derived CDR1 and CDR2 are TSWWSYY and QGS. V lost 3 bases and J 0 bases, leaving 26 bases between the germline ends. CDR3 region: CALGDLGTYWEITNTDKLIF. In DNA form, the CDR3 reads TGTGCTCTTGGGGACCTAGGCACGTACTGGGAGATTACCAACACCGATAAACTCATCTTT.

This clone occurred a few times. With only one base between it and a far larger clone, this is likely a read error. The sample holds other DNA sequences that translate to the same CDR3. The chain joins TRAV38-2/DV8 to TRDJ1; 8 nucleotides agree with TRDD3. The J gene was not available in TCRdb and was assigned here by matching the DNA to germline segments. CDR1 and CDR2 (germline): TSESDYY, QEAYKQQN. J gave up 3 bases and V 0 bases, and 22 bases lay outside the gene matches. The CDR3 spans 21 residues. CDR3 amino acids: CAYRSATPPGLGDNFADKLIF. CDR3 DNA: TGTGCTTATAGGAGCGCGACCCCGCCTGGCCTGGGGGACAACTTCGCCGATAAACTCATCTTT.

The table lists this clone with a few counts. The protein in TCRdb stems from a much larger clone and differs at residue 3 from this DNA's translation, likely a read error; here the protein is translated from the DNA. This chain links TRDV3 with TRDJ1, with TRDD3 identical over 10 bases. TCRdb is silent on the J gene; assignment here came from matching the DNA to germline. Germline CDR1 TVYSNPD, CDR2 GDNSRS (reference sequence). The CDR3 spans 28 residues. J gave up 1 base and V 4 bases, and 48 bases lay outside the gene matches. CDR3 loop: CASLRRYYLDPPIRVGYWGIRFTDKLIF. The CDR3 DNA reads TGTGCCTCTCTGCGGCGATATTACTTGGACCCTCCTATAAGAGTGGGCTACTGGGGGATCAGATTCACCGATAAACTCATCTTT.

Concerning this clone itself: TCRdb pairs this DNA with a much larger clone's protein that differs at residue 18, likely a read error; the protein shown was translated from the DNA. The CDR3 sequence: CACGKHFLMRGIRSRGCIDKLIF. The CDR3 bases are TGTGCCTGTGGCAAACACTTCCTAATGAGGGGGATACGCTCCCGGGGTTGCATCGATAAACTCATCTTT. The J gene is TRDJ1, the V gene TRDV2, with TRDD3 identical over 10 bases. TCRdb carries no J gene annotation; the J gene was assigned here by matching the DNA with germline. CDR1 and CDR2 (germline): GEAIGNYY, EKD. The CDR3 is made up of 23 amino acids. V lost 5 bases to trimming and J lost 4 bases; unmatched junction nucleotides: 33.

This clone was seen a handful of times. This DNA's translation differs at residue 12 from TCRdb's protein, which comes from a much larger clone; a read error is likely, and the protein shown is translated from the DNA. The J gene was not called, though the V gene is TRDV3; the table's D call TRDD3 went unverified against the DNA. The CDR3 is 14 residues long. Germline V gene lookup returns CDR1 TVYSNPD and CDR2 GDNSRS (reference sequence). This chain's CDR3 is CAFPRSGWGMKPIF. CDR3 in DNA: TGTGCCTTTCCGCGCTCCGGCTGGGGGATGAAACCCATCTTT.

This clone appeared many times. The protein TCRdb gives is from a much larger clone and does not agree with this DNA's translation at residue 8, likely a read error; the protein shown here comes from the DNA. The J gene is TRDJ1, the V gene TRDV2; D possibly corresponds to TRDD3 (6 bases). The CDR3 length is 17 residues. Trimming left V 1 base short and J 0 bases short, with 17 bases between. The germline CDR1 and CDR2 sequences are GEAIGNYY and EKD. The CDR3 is CACDTLGNTSYTDKLIF. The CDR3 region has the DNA TGTGCCTGTGACACTCTGGGGAATACTTCGTACACCGATAAACTCATCTTT.

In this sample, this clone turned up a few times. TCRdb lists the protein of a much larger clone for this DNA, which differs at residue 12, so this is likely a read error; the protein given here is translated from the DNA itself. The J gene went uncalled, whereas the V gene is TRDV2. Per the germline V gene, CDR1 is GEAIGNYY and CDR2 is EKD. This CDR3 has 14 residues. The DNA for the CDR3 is TGTGCCTGTGACAGCCTTCTGAACACCGATAAACCCATCTTT. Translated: CACDSLLNTDKPIF.

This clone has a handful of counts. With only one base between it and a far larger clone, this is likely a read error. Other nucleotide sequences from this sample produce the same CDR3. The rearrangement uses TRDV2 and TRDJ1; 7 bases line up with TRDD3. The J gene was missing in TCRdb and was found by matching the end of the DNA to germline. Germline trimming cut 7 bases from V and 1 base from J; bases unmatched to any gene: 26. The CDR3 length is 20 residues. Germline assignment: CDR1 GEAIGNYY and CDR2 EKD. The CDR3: CACDLLVGDTEDRGTDKLIF. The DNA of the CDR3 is TGTGCCTGCGATCTGCTGGTGGGGGACACGGAAGATCGAGGCACCGATAAACTCATCTTT.

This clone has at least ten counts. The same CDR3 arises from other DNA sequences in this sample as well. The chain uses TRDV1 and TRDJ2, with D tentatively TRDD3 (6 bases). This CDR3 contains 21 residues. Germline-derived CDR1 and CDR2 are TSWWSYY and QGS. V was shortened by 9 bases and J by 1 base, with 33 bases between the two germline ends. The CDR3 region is CALTLFSQLWGFANLTAQLFF. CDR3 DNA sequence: TGTGCTCTCACCCTATTTTCCCAACTCTGGGGATTTGCAAATTTGACAGCACAACTCTTCTTT.

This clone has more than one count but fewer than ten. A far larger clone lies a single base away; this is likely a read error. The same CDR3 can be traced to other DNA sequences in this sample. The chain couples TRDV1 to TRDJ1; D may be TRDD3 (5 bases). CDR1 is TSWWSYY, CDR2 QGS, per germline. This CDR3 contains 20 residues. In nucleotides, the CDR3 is TGTGCTCTTGGGGAAAACAGCTGGCCATCCTCGGGGGTCCTCACCGATAAACTCATCTTC. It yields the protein CALGENSWPSSGVLTDKLIF.

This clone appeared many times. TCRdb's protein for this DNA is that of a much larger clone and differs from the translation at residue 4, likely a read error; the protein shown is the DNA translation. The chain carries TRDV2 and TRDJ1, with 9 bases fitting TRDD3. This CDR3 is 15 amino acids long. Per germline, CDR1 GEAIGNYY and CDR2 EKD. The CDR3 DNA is TGTGCCTGTGTCACCGTGGAGGGGATACGGGATAAACTCATCTTT. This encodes CACVTVEGIRDKLIF.

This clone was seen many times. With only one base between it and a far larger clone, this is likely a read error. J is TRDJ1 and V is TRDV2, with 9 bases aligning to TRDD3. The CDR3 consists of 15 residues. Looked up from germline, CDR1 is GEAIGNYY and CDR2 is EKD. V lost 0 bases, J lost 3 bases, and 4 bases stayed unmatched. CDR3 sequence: CACDTLLGDADKLIF. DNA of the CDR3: TGTGCCTGTGACACCCTACTGGGGGACGCCGATAAACTCATCTTT.

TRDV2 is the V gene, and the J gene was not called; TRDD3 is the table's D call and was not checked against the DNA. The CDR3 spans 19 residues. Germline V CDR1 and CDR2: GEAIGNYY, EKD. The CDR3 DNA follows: TGTGCCTGTGACACCGTAGGGGGGATACGCAGGCACCACAACGAGAAGATCATATTT. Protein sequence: CACDTVGGIRRHHNEKIIF.

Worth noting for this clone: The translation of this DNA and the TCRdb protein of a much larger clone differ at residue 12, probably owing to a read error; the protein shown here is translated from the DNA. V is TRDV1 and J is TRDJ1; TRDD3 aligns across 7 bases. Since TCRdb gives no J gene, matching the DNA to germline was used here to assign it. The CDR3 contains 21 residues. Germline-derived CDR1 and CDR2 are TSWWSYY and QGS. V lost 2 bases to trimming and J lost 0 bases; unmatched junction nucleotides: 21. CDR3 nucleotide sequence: TGTGCTCTTGGGGAAGGTCAACTATCCGTACTGGAGGATACGTACACCGATAAACTCATCTTT. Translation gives CALGEGQLSVLEDTYTDKLIF.

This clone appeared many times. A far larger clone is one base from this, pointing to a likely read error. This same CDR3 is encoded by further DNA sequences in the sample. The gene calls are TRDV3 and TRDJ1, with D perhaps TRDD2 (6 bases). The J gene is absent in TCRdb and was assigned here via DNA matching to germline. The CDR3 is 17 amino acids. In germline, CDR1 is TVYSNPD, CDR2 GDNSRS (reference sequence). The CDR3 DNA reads TGTGCTTTTAGTAGGGTCCTACTGTGGGGAATCACCGATAAACTCATCTTT. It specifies CAFSRVLLWGITDKLIF.

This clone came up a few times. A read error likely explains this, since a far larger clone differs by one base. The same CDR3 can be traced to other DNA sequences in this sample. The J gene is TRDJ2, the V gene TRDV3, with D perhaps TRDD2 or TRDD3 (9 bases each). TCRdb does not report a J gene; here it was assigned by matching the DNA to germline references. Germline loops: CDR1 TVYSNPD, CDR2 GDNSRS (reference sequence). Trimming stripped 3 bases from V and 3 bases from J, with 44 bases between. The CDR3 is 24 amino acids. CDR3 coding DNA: TGTGCCTTCCCTACCTTACCTTCCTACAAACAAAGGTGGGGGATAATGTCCCTGACAGCACAACTCTTCTTT. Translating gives CAFPTLPSYKQRWGIMSLTAQLFF. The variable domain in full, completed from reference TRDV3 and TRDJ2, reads CDKVTQSSPDQTVASGSEVVLLCTYDTVYSNPDLFWYRIRPDYSFQFVFYGDNSRSEGADFTQGRFSVKHILTQKAFHLVISPVRTEDSATYYCAFPTLPSYKQRWGIMSLTAQLFFGKGTQLIVEP.

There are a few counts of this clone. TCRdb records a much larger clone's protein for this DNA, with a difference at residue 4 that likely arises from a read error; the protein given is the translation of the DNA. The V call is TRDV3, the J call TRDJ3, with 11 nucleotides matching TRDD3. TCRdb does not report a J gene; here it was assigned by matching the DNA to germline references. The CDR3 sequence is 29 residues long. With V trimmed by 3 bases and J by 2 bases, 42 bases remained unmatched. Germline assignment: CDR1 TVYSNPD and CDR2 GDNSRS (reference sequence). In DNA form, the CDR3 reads TGTGCCTTCTCCGTGCCTTCCTACCCCAGATCCGCCAATTACTGGGGGATAATCGTCGGGGCCTGGGACACCCGACAGATGTTTTTC. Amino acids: CAFSVPSYPRSANYWGIIVGAWDTRQMFF.

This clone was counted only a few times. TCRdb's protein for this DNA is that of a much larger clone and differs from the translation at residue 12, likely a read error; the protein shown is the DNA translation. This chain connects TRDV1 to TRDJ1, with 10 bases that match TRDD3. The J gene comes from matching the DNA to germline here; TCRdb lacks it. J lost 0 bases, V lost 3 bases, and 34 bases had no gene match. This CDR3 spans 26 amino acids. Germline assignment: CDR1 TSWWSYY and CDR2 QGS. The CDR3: CALGDPPIWIPVQLYWGIEHTDKLIF. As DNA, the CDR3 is TGTGCTCTTGGGGATCCCCCCATTTGGATTCCTGTCCAATTGTACTGGGGGATCGAACACACCGATAAACTCATCTTT.

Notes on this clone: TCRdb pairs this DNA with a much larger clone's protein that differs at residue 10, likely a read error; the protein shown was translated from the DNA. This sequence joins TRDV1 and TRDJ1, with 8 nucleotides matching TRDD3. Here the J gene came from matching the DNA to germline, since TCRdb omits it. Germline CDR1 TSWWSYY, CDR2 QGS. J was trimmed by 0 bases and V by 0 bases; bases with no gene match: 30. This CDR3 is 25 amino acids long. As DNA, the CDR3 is TGTGCTCTTGGGGAACTTCCGTTCCTTCGGGTCCTTAGGGATACGTTCCGTCCGTACACCGATAAACTCATCTTT. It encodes CALGELPFLRVLRDTFRPYTDKLIF.

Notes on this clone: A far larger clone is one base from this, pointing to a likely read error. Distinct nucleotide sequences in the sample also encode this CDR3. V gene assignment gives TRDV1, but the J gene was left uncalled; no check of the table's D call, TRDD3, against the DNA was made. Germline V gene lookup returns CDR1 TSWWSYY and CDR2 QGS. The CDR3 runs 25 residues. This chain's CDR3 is CALGDVPRGNWVRSRLNFYTDKLIF. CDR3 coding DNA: TGTGCTCTTGGGGACGTTCCTAGGGGCAACTGGGTTCGTTCTCGTCTCAACTTCTACACCGATAAACTCATCTTC.